This TCR beta chain came from a study of shared clonotypes between healthy human individuals. Broader study findings: When compared with the clonotypes that were shared by all four sorted-subset donors, the non-shared clonotypes turned out to have lower generation probabilities. Rarefaction revealed incomplete sorted-subset sequencing despite large depth. Memory subsets had estimated richness that was generally smaller than that of naive subsets.

Note on this clone: Its antigen is unknown.

V dropped 5 bases and J dropped 5 bases, with 16 bases sitting between them. The CDR3 sequence is 15 residues long. Germline V gene sequence: CDR1 SNHLY, CDR2 FYNNEI. Genomic DNA from each subset was divided evenly over several immunoSEQ plates. Repertoires were generated with immunoSEQ multiplex PCR, while TCRdb's copy carries only in-frame clones and drops some. The sample contains 2 million to 2.5 million clones, 85% to 95% of which appear only once. The sequence was obtained from a man younger than 35 in good health. Some clones in this sample may be carry-over from other donors' samples. The sequencing sample was made of naive CD4+ T cells from PBMCs. Subset reported: CD45RA+ positively selected. This chain links TRBV2 with TRBJ1-5, with TRBD1 as a possible D gene (6 bases). This CDR3 reads CASSLNQGLDQPQHF. For the CDR3, the DNA is TGTGCCAGCAGTCTAAATCAGGGGCTGGATCAGCCCCAGCATTTT.